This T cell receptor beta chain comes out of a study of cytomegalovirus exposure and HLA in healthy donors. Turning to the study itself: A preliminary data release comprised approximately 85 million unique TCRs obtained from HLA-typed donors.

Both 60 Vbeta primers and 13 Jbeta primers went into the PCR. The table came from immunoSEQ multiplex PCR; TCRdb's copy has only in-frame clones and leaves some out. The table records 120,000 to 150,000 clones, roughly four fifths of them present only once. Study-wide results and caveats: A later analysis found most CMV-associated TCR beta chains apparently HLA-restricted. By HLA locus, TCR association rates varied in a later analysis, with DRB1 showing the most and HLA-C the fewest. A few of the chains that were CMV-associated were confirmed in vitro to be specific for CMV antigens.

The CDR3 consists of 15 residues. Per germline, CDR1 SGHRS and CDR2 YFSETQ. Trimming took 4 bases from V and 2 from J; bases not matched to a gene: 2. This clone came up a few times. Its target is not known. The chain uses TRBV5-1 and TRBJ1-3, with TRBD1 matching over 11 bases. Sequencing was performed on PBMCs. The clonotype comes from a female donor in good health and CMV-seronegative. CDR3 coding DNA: TGCGCCAGCAGCACGGGACAGGGGGCTGGAAACACCATATATTTT. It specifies CASSTGQGAGNTIYF.